The next 9 T cell receptor beta chains were all read from a single sample in a study of blood T cell repertoires in COVID-19. Assay: immunoSEQ multiplex PCR; the TCRdb copy retains only in-frame clones and omits some. Here the sample spans more than 150,000 clones, 75% to 85% being singletons. Sequenced material: peripheral blood. Receptors originate from a woman aged 45-60 years with acute or convalescent COVID-19.

The CDR3 sequence: CASSQDGRLAGGLQETQYF. CDR3 DNA sequence: TGTGCCAGCAGCCAAGATGGGAGGCTAGCGGGGGGTCTCCAAGAGACCCAGTACTTC. The chain recombines TRBV4-2 with TRBJ2-5; 11 nucleotides line up with TRBD2. The length of the CDR3 is 19 residues. CDR1 is LGHNA, CDR2 YNFKEQ, per germline. The junction had 10 bases not matched to a gene; V was cut back by 0 bases and J by 1 base.

The chain joins TRBV4-3 to TRBJ1-4; D is ambiguous. V lost 3 bases and J 8 bases, leaving 19 bases between the germline ends. The CDR3 has 16 amino acids. Germline CDR1 and CDR2: LGHNA and YSLEER. As DNA, the CDR3 is TGCGCCAGCAGCCAGGGGTCGGGGTTACGGCGGGAAAAACTGTTTTTT. Translation: CASSQGSGLRREKLFF.

This clone was detected only once. The V and J genes are TRBV5-1 and TRBJ1-1; 9 nucleotides agree with TRBD1. V was pared by 5 bases and J by 1 base, with 3 bases of the junction left unmatched. Looked up from germline, CDR1 is SGHRS and CDR2 is YFSETQ. CDR3 size: 14 residues. The CDR3 sequence is CASSWDRENTEAFF. CDR3 coding DNA: TGCGCCAGCAGTTGGGACAGGGAGAACACTGAAGCTTTCTTT. Combining the CDR3 with reference TRBV5-1 and TRBJ1-1 gives the whole variable domain KAGVTQTPRYLIKTRGQQVTLSCSPISGHRSVSWYQQTPGQGLQFLFEYFSETQRNKGNFPGRFSGRQFSNSRSEMNVSTLELGDSALYLCASSWDRENTEAFFGQGTRLTVV.

This chain connects TRBV4-3 to TRBJ1-4, with D perhaps matching TRBD1 (5 bases). Germline V gene lookup returns CDR1 LGHNA and CDR2 YSLEER. The CDR3 spans 15 residues. Deletions cut 0 bases from V and 4 bases from J, with 9 bases between. CDR3 DNA: TGCGCCAGCAGCCAAGAAAGGGGCGGTAATGAAAAACTGTTTTTT. Its translation is CASSQERGGNEKLFF.

The chain couples TRBV11-3 to TRBJ2-5; D may be TRBD1 (7 bases). Trimming removed 1 base at V and 7 bases at J, with 13 bases between. The germline V gene encodes CDR1 SGHNT and CDR2 YENEEA. The CDR3 extends over 14 amino acids. CDR3 region: CASSLARGAGTQYF. In nucleotides, the CDR3 is TGTGCCAGCAGCTTAGCCAGGGGGGCCGGGACCCAGTACTTC.

The chain combines TRBV18 with TRBJ2-1, with TRBD1 matching 9 bases. Germline CDR1 KGHSH, CDR2 LQKENI. This CDR3 has 16 amino acids. The V segment lost 2 bases and the J segment 1 base; nucleotides outside the gene matches: 3. CDR3 region: CASSPGTGPSYNEQFF. The CDR3 bases are TGTGCCAGCTCACCAGGGACAGGGCCTTCCTACAATGAGCAGTTCTTC.

The V gene is TRBV7-8, the J gene TRBJ1-4, with D perhaps matching TRBD1 (5 bases). The CDR3 extends over 14 amino acids. Per germline, CDR1 SGHVS and CDR2 FQNEAQ. Trimming cost V 7 bases and J 5 bases, with 14 bases left between them. CDR3 nucleotides: TGTGCCAGCACGGAGACAGAAACAAATGAAAAACTGTTTTTT. Protein sequence: CASTETETNEKLFF.

This clone was recorded once. This sequence joins TRBV7-9 and TRBJ1-5; D might be TRBD1 (6 bases). The length of the CDR3 is 15 residues. V was trimmed by 7 bases and J by 5 bases, leaving 18 bases between them. The germline V gene has CDR1 SEHNR and CDR2 FQNEAQ (reference sequence). CDR3 region: CASTRRTAPHQPQHF. As DNA, the CDR3 is TGTGCCAGCACCCGACGGACAGCCCCTCATCAGCCCCAGCATTTT.

This clone was seen a few times. The chain links TRBV28 to TRBJ2-7; D gene unclear. V was trimmed by 2 bases and J by 0 bases, leaving 8 bases between them. Per germline, CDR1 MDHEN and CDR2 SYDVKM. The length of the CDR3 is 14 residues. The CDR3, as DNA: TGTGCCAGCAGTTTAATACAAAGCTCCTACGAGCAGTACTTC. It codes for CASSLIQSSYEQYF.